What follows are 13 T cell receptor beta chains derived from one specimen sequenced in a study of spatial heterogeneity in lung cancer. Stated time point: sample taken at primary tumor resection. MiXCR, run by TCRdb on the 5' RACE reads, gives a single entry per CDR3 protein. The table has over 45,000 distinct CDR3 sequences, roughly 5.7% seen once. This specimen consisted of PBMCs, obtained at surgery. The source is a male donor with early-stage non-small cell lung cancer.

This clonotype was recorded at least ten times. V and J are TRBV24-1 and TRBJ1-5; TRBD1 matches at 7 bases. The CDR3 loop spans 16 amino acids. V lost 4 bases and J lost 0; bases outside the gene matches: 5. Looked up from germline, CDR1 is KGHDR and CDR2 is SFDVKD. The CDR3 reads CATSDPRQGSNQPQHF. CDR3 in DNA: TGTGCCACCAGTGACCCAAGACAGGGTAGCAATCAGCCCCAGCATTTT.

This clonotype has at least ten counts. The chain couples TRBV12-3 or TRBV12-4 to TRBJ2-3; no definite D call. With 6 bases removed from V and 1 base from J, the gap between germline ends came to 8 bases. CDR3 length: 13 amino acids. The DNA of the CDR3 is TGTGCCAGCAGCACGACCCGCACAGATACGCAGTATTTT. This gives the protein CASSTTRTDTQYF.

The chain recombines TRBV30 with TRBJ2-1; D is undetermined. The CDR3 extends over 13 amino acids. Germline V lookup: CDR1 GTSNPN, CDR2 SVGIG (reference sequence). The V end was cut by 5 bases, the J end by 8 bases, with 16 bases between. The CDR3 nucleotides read TGTGCCTGGTCTAAATTAAAAGGTGATGAGCAGTTCTTC. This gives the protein CAWSKLKGDEQFF.

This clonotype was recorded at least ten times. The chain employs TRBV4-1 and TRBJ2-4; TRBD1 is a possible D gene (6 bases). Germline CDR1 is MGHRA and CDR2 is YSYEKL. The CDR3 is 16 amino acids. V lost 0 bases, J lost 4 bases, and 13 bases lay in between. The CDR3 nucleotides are TGCGCCAGCAGCCAAGAGGAACAGGGTGCGAAAAACATTCAGTACTTC. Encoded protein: CASSQEEQGAKNIQYF.

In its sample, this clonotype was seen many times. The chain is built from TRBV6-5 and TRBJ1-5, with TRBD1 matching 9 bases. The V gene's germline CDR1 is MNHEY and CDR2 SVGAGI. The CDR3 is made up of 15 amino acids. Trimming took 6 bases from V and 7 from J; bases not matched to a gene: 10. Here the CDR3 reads CASSPSGQGLQPQHF. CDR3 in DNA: TGTGCCAGCAGCCCGTCGGGACAGGGTTTACAGCCCCAGCATTTT.

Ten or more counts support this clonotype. For the CDR3, the DNA is TGCGCCAGCAGCACCTATAGCGGGAGGCCCCCCTTAGGGGAGCAGTACTTC. Translation gives CASSTYSGRPPLGEQYF. This rearrangement joins TRBV5-1 to TRBJ2-7; TRBD2 matches 10 bases. With V trimmed by 4 bases and J by 7 bases, 17 bases remained unmatched. There are 17 residues in the CDR3. Germline V gene lookup returns CDR1 SGHRS and CDR2 YFSETQ. Drawing the rest from reference TRBV5-1 and TRBJ2-7, the complete variable domain is KAGVTQTPRYLIKTRGQQVTLSCSPISGHRSVSWYQQTPGQGLQFLFEYFSETQRNKGNFPGRFSGRQFSNSRSEMNVSTLELGDSALYLCASSTYSGRPPLGEQYFGPGTRLTVT.

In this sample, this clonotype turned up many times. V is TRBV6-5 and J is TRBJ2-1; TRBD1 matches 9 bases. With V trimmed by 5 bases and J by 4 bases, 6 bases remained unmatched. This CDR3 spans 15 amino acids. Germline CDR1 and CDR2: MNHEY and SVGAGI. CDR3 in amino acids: CASSPQGAGYNEQFF. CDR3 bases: TGTGCCAGCAGTCCACAGGGGGCAGGGTACAATGAGCAGTTCTTC.

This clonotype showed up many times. The CDR3 reads CASSPPLPGRETQYF. The CDR3 DNA is TGTGCCAGTAGCCCACCCCTTCCGGGGCGAGAGACCCAGTACTTC. V usage is TRBV19 and J usage is TRBJ2-5, with D possibly being TRBD1 or TRBD2 (5 bases each). Germline loops: CDR1 LNHDA, CDR2 SQIVND (reference sequence). The CDR3 runs to 15 residues. Trimming took 6 bases from V and 4 from J, leaving 18 bases between them.

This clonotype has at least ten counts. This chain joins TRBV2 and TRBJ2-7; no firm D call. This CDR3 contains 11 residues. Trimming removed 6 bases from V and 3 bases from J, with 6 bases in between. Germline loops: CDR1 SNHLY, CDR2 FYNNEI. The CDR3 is CASRLNYEQYF. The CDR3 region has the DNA TGTGCCAGCAGGCTGAACTACGAGCAGTACTTC.

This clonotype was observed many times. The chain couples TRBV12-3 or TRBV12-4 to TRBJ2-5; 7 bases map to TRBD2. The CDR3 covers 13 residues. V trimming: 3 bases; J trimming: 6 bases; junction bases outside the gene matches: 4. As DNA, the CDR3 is TGTGCCAGCAGTTTGACTAGCACAAAGACCCAGTACTTC. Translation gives CASSLTSTKTQYF.

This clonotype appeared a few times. CDR3 bases: TGTGCCAGCAGCTTGGGGACTAGCAGTGACAATGAGCAGTTCTTC. This translates into CASSLGTSSDNEQFF. The chain links TRBV5-5 to TRBJ2-1; TRBD2 matches at 8 bases. The CDR3 covers 15 residues. CDR1 and CDR2 (germline): SGHKS, YYEKEE (reference sequence). J was trimmed by 5 bases and V by 0 bases; bases with no gene match: 4.

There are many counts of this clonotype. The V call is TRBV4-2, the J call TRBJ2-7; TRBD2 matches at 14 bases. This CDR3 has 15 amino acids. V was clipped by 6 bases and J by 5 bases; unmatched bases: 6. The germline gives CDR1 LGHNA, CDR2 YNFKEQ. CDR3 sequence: CASSLGTSGSDEQYF. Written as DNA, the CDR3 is TGTGCCAGCAGTCTAGGGACTAGCGGGAGTGACGAGCAGTACTTC.

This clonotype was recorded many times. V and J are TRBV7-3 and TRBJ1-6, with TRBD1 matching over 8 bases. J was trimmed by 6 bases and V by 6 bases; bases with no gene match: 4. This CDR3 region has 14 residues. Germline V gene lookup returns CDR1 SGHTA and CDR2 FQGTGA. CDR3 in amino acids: CASSRTGRNSPLHF. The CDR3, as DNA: TGTGCCAGCAGTCGGACAGGGCGTAATTCACCCCTCCACTTT.